This T cell receptor (beta chain) was sequenced during a study of blood T cell repertoires in COVID-19. The overall study: COVID-19 samples collected from the United States, Italy and Spain covered acute and convalescent phases. Sources were T cells, B-cell-depleted T cells, or PBMCs; the material itself was cDNA or gDNA.

Authors' analysis steps: The assay estimated nucleated cells by amplifying reference gene primers. Clones were sequenced by immunoSEQ multiplex PCR, and TCRdb holds only the in-frame ones, with some missing. V and J calls and clone size are those listed in that table; D and trimming were worked out from the DNA. The data contain under 150,000 clones, roughly 90% of them singletons. CDR1 and CDR2 (germline): ENHRY, SYGVKD. Trimming shortened V by 6 bases and J by 10 bases, and 13 bases separated the two germline ends. The CDR3 has 13 residues. The TCR comes from a woman aged 70-85 years who had recovered from COVID-19. The V and J genes are TRBV10-3 and TRBJ1-6; maybe TRBD1 (6 bases). Sequenced: peripheral blood. The CDR3 sequence: CAIRTGEGSPLHF. The CDR3 DNA sequence: TGTGCCATCAGGACAGGAGAGGGGTCACCCCTCCACTTT.